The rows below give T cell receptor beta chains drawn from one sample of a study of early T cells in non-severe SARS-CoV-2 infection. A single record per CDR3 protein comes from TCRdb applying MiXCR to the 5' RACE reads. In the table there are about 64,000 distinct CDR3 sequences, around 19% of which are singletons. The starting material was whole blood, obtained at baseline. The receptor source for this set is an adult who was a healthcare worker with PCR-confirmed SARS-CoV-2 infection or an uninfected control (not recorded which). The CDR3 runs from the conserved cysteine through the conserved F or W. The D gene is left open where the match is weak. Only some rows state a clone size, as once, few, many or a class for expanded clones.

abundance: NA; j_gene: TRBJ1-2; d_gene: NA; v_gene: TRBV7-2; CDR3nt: TGTGCCAGCAGCTTGTTAGGATCCCACGGGGTATATGGCTACACCTTC; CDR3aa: CASSLLGSHGVYGYTF
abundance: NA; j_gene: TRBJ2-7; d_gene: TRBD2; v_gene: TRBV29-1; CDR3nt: TGCAGCGTTGAAGTGGCGGGGGGGCTCTCCGAGCAGTACTTC; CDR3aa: CSVEVAGGLSEQYF
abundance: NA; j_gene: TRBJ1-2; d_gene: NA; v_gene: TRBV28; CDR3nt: TGTGTCAGCAGTCGGGGGAACGACGACTATGGCTACACCTTC; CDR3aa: CVSSRGNDDYGYTF
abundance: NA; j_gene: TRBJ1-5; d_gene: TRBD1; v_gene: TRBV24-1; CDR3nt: TGTGCCACCAGTGATGACGGGACAGTCAATCAGCCCCAGCATTTT; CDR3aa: CATSDDGTVNQPQHF
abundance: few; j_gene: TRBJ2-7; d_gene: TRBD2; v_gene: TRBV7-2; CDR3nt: TGTGCCAGCAGCTTAGGGACTAGCGGGAACTACGAGCAGTACTTC; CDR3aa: CASSLGTSGNYEQYF
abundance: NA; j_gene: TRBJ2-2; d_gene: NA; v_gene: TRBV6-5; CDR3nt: TGTGCCAGCAGAACACAGGCTTTCACCGGGGAGCTGTTTTTT; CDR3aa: CASRTQAFTGELFF
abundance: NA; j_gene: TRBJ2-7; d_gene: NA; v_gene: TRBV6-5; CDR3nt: TGTGCCAGCAGTTACGCCGCAGGTCCCTACGAGCAGTACTTC; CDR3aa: CASSYAAGPYEQYF
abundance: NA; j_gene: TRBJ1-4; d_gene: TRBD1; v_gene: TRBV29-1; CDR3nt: TGCAGCGTTGATGCCCCGGGACAGAATGAAAAACTGTTTTTT; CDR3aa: CSVDAPGQNEKLFF
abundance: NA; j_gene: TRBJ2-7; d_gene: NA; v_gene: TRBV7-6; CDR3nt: TGTGCCAGCAGCTTAGAGGGTGTGTACGAGCAGTACTTC; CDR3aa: CASSLEGVYEQYF
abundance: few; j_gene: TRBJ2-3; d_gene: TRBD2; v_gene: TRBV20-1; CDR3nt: TGCAGTGCCAGCGATGCGGGGGACCGCACAGATACGCAGTATTTT; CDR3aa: CSASDAGDRTDTQYF
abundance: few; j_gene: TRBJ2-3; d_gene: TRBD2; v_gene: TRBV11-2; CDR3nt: TGTGCCAGCAGCTTAGTACGGGGGGGAGACACAGATACGCAGTATTTT; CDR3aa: CASSLVRGGDTDTQYF
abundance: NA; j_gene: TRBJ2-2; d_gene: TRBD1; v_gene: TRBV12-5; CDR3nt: TGTGCTAGTGGTTTGAAGACAGGGGTGATCACCGGGGAGCTGTTTTTT; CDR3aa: CASGLKTGVITGELFF
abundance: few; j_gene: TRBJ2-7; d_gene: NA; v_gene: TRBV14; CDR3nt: TGTGCCAGCGGCCTCTCCTACGAGCAGTACTTC; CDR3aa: CASGLSYEQYF
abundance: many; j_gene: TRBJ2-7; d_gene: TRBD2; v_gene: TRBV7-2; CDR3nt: TGTGCCAGCAGCCGGGGGGGAGCAGTAGGGGAGCAGTACTTC; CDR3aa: CASSRGGAVGEQYF
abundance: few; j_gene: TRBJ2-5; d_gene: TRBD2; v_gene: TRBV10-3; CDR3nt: TGTGCCACCGGGACTACCCAAGAGACCCAGTACTTC; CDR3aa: CATGTTQETQYF
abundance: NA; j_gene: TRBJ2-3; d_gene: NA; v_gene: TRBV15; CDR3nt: TGTGCCACCAGCAGAGATGGTTGGGAAGATACGCAGTATTTT; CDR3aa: CATSRDGWEDTQYF
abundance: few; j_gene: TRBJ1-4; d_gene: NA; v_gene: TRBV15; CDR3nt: TGTGCCACCAGGACGGGAACTAATGAAAAACTGTTTTTT; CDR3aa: CATRTGTNEKLFF
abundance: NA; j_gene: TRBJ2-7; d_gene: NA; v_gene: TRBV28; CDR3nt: TGTGCCAGCAGTTTAAGGAGGAATGAGCAGTACTTC; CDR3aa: CASSLRRNEQYF
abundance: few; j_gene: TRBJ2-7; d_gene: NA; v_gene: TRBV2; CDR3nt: TGTGCCAGCAGTGACAGGAGCCACGAGCAGTACTTC; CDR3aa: CASSDRSHEQYF
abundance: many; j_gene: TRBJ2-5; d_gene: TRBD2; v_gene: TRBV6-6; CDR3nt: TGTGCCAGCAGTTACCTTCCGGGAGGTTTCCCCCCTCCCCAGTACTTC; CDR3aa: CASSYLPGGFPPPQYF
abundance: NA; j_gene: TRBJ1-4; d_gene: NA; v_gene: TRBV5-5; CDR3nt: TGTGCCAGCAGCTTGGCCTTTTACAGGGCGAGCACTAATGAAAAACTGTTTTTT; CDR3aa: CASSLAFYRASTNEKLFF
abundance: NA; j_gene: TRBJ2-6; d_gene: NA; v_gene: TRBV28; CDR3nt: TGTGCCAGCAGTCCACAGAGTTACTCTGGGGCCAACGTCCTGACTTTC; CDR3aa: CASSPQSYSGANVLTF